This is a list of T cell receptor beta chains from one sample in a study of cytomegalovirus exposure and HLA in healthy donors. Profiled with immunoSEQ multiplex PCR; TCRdb holds only in-frame clones, not every one. The profile covers 100,000 to 150,000 clones, with around three quarters appearing a single time and around 2% taken by the ten largest. Source material: PBMCs. The receptors derive from a woman between 50 and 59 years old in good health and CMV-seronegative. The CDR3 runs from the conserved cysteine through the conserved F or W. The order of the fields is V gene, J gene, D gene, clone size, CDR3 protein, CDR3 DNA. The D gene is left open where the match is weak. Expanded clones get a size class; other rows say once, few or many, or leave the size out.

TRBV6-1	TRBJ2-3	TRBD2	-	CASSERPSGSFNGTDTQYF	TGTGCCAGCAGTGAAAGGCCTAGCGGGAGCTTCAATGGCACAGATACGCAGTATTTT
TRBV4-3	TRBJ2-6	TRBD2	few	CASSQGSGRVAGGPGANVLTF	TGCGCCAGCAGCCAAGGTTCAGGGAGAGTGGCGGGAGGCCCTGGGGCCAACGTCCTGACTTTC
TRBV4-3	TRBJ2-5	TRBD2	-	CASSPNFSGRGETQYF	TGCGCCAGCAGCCCAAACTTTAGCGGGAGAGGGGAGACCCAGTACTTC
TRBV29-1	TRBJ2-7	TRBD1	-	CSVPADDRASYEQYF	TGCAGCGTTCCCGCTGACGACAGGGCCTCCTACGAGCAGTACTTC
TRBV7-2	TRBJ2-2	-	-	CASSLIPPGHKTGELFF	TGTGCCAGCAGCTTAATCCCCCCGGGACACAAGACCGGGGAGCTGTTTTTT
TRBV11-3	TRBJ1-1	-	-	CASSLDGRLTEAFF	TGTGCCAGCAGCTTAGATGGAAGACTCACTGAAGCTTTCTTT
TRBV9	TRBJ1-1	-	once	CASSVTGLNTEAFF	TGTGCCAGCAGCGTAACAGGTCTGAACACTGAAGCTTTCTTT
TRBV4-3	TRBJ2-7	-	-	CASSLDYSSYEQYF	TGCGCCAGCAGCCTGGACTACAGCTCCTACGAGCAGTACTTC
TRBV9	TRBJ2-3	TRBD2	-	CASSVEGGTSGTDTQYF	TGTGCCAGCAGCGTAGAAGGCGGGACTAGCGGAACAGATACGCAGTATTTT
TRBV5-1	TRBJ2-5	-	-	CASSLGTAPRETQYF	TGCGCCAGCAGCTTGGGGACAGCGCCTCGAGAGACCCAGTACTTC
TRBV7-2	TRBJ1-1	-	-	CASSLGLSGAFF	TGTGCCAGCAGCTTAGGTCTAAGTGGAGCTTTCTTT
TRBV25-1	TRBJ2-3	TRBD2	-	CASSETSGRITDTQYF	TGTGCCAGCAGTGAAACTAGCGGGAGGATCACAGATACGCAGTATTTT
TRBV4-3	TRBJ2-1	-	few	CASSLIPGSSYNEQFF	TGCGCCAGCAGCCTAATACCGGGGAGCTCCTACAATGAGCAGTTCTTC
TRBV9	TRBJ2-5	-	-	CASSVFSSGYQETQYF	TGTGCCAGCAGCGTATTCTCAAGCGGGTACCAAGAGACCCAGTACTTC
TRBV10-3	TRBJ2-5	-	once	CAISESGAAQETQYF	TGTGCCATCAGTGAGTCGGGGGCAGCCCAAGAGACCCAGTACTTC
TRBV7-9	TRBJ2-7	-	-	CASSLAAGAYEQYF	TGTGCCAGCAGCTTAGCGGCGGGCGCCTACGAGCAGTACTTC
TRBV9	TRBJ2-1	TRBD2	-	CASSGGLGPDNEQFF	TGTGCCAGCAGCGGGGGACTAGGGCCGGACAATGAGCAGTTCTTC
TRBV28	TRBJ1-2	-	-	CASRRLEASDYGYPF	TGTGCCAGCAGACGACTCGAAGCCTCAGACTATGGCTACCCCTTC
TRBV7-9	TRBJ1-5	-	-	CASSLMGGDQPQHF	TGTGCCAGCAGCTTGATGGGGGGAGATCAGCCCCAGCATTTT
TRBV19	TRBJ1-4	-	-	CASRQEKLFF	TGTGCCAGTAGACAAGAAAAACTGTTTTTT
TRBV10-3	TRBJ1-4	-	-	CAISESATRDEKLFF	TGTGCCATCAGTGAGTCGGCTACCCGGGATGAAAAACTGTTTTTT
TRBV9	TRBJ1-1	-	-	CASSVGGGYTEAFF	TGTGCCAGCAGCGTAGGGGGGGGATACACTGAAGCTTTCTTT
TRBV7-6	TRBJ2-1	-	once	CASSLRELAEQFF	TGTGCCAGCAGCTTGAGGGAATTGGCTGAGCAGTTCTTC
TRBV9	TRBJ2-7	TRBD1	once	CASSVGVQGAFTYEQYF	TGTGCCAGCAGCGTAGGGGTGCAGGGGGCGTTCACCTACGAGCAGTACTTC
TRBV27	TRBJ2-1	TRBD1	few	CASTPGQGTNEQFF	TGTGCCAGCACACCGGGACAGGGGACCAATGAGCAGTTCTTC
TRBV4-2	TRBJ2-1	-	-	CASSQEGGASGYNEQFF	TGTGCCAGCAGCCAAGAGGGGGGGGCTAGCGGATACAATGAGCAGTTCTTC
TRBV7-2	TRBJ2-3	-	-	CASSAAHEADTQYF	TGTGCCAGCAGCGCCGCGCACGAGGCAGATACGCAGTATTTT
TRBV19	TRBJ1-4	TRBD1	-	CASSIARQGTNEKLFF	TGTGCCAGTAGTATAGCGAGACAGGGTACTAATGAAAAACTGTTTTTT
TRBV7-2	TRBJ2-2	TRBD2	-	CASSPGLAGGSYTGELFF	TGTGCCAGCAGCCCCGGACTAGCGGGAGGGTCTTACACCGGGGAGCTGTTTTTT
TRBV9	TRBJ1-3	TRBD1	-	CASSGTGRSGNTIHF	TGTGCCAGCAGCGGGACAGGGAGGAGTGGAAACACCATACATTTT
TRBV5-8	TRBJ2-7	TRBD2	-	CASSPMGGGYEQYF	TGTGCCAGCAGCCCCATGGGGGGGGGCTACGAGCAGTACTTC
TRBV19	TRBJ1-5	-	once	CASRGGFLQGGQPQHF	TGTGCCAGTAGAGGTGGGTTTCTTCAGGGTGGTCAGCCCCAGCATTTT
TRBV5-1	TRBJ1-3	TRBD1	-	CASSRTTGGENTIYF	TGCGCCAGCAGCCGCACGACAGGGGGCGAGAACACCATATATTTT
TRBV27	TRBJ1-1	-	-	CASSLRDRNTEAFF	TGTGCCAGCAGTCTACGTGACAGGAACACTGAAGCTTTCTTT
TRBV30	TRBJ2-3	-	once	CAWSVGAASTDTQYF	TGTGCCTGGAGTGTAGGAGCCGCTAGCACAGATACGCAGTATTTT
TRBV27	TRBJ2-7	TRBD2	-	CASRLAGSYEQYF	TGTGCTAGCAGGCTAGCGGGATCCTACGAGCAGTACTTC
TRBV7-2	TRBJ1-2	-	-	CASSFYRPLNYGYTF	TGTGCCAGCAGCTTCTACAGGCCCCTGAACTATGGCTACACCTTC
TRBV5-1	TRBJ2-3	TRBD2	-	CASSFPLAGGVDMGSDTQYF	TGCGCCAGCAGCTTTCCCCTAGCGGGAGGCGTTGACATGGGATCAGATACGCAGTATTTT
TRBV6-5	TRBJ2-5	-	-	CASSKPQRGGETQYF	TGTGCCAGCAGTAAACCGCAGAGGGGGGGAGAGACCCAGTACTTC
TRBV6-6	TRBJ2-7	-	-	CASRSPGQTQYEQYF	TGTGCCAGCAGGAGTCCGGGACAAACCCAGTACGAGCAGTACTTC
TRBV18	TRBJ2-1	TRBD2	-	CASSPSLAGDYNEQFF	TGTGCCAGCTCACCATCGCTAGCGGGAGACTACAATGAGCAGTTCTTC
TRBV6-5	TRBJ1-2	-	-	CASKKQGRVYTF	TGTGCCAGCAAAAAACAGGGTCGAGTCTACACCTTC
TRBV28	TRBJ1-5	TRBD1	-	CASSFGSGGSGRGNQPQHF	TGTGCCAGCAGTTTCGGGTCAGGGGGTTCTGGTCGCGGCAATCAGCCCCAGCATTTT
TRBV5-4	TRBJ1-4	-	-	CASSFEGRADEKLFF	TGTGCCAGCAGCTTCGAGGGGAGGGCGGATGAAAAACTGTTTTTT
TRBV30	TRBJ1-2	TRBD1	-	CAWSAGQGAIYGYTF	TGTGCCTGGAGTGCTGGGCAGGGGGCAATCTATGGCTACACCTTC
TRBV19	TRBJ2-1	TRBD2	-	CASSISDGTRGEQFF	TGTGCCAGTAGTATATCAGATGGGACTAGGGGAGAGCAGTTCTTC
TRBV6-5	TRBJ2-1	TRBD2	-	CASSFLDLAGVTEQFF	TGTGCCAGCAGTTTTTTAGATCTAGCGGGAGTTACTGAGCAGTTCTTC
TRBV9	TRBJ1-6	-	-	CASSVDREGSYNSPLHF	TGTGCCAGCAGCGTAGACAGGGAAGGCTCCTATAATTCACCCCTCCACTTT
TRBV19	TRBJ1-4	-	-	CATGGGIWKKLFF	TGTGCCACCGGGGGGGGGATTTGGAAAAAACTGTTTTTT
TRBV29-1	TRBJ1-1	-	-	CSVDGSGTEAFF	TGCAGCGTTGACGGATCAGGCACTGAAGCTTTCTTT
TRBV28	TRBJ2-1	-	-	CAGPAQVQIYNEQFF	TGTGCCGGCCCCGCACAGGTCCAAATCTACAATGAGCAGTTCTTC
TRBV15	TRBJ2-7	TRBD1	-	CATSRNLGLQGAGHEQYF	TGTGCCACCAGCAGGAACCTGGGCCTCCAGGGGGCAGGCCACGAGCAGTACTTC
TRBV7-2	TRBJ2-1	TRBD2	few	CASSQSGLAGRPLYNEQFF	TGTGCCAGCAGCCAGTCGGGACTAGCGGGACGCCCCCTGTACAATGAGCAGTTCTTC
TRBV7-2	TRBJ1-2	TRBD1	-	CASSETGAYGYTF	TGTGCCAGCAGCGAAACAGGGGCTTATGGCTACACCTTC
TRBV4-2	TRBJ2-7	-	once	CASSQERRLELYEQYF	TGTGCCAGCAGCCAAGAAAGAAGACTGGAGCTCTACGAGCAGTACTTC
TRBV6-6	TRBJ2-1	TRBD1	few	CASSWTGDNEQFF	TGTGCCAGCAGCTGGACAGGGGACAATGAGCAGTTCTTC
TRBV5-8	TRBJ2-3	TRBD1	once	CASSLGQGPSDTQYF	TGTGCCAGCAGCCTGGGACAGGGCCCCTCAGATACGCAGTATTTT
TRBV5-1	TRBJ2-3	TRBD2	-	CASSLGLAGGWESTDTQYF	TGCGCCAGCAGCTTGGGACTAGCGGGAGGCTGGGAAAGCACAGATACGCAGTATTTT
TRBV5-1	TRBJ2-2	TRBD1	-	CASSPARGKGTGELFF	TGCGCCAGCAGCCCGGCCAGGGGGAAAGGAACCGGGGAGCTGTTTTTT